This T cell receptor (beta chain) was documented in a study of Tregs in tolerant kidney transplant recipients. The junction had 13 bases not matched to a gene; V was cut back by 2 bases and J by 2 bases. The CDR3 is 17 residues long. Germline-derived CDR1 and CDR2 are SQVTM and ANQGSEA. Produced via immunoSEQ multiplex PCR; TCRdb's table is partial and in-frame only. The sample gives fewer than 80,000 clones, 70% to 90% of which show up once; approximately 0.36% is in the top ten. The sequencing used CD4+ T cells from blood, collected before the transplant. The clonotype comes from a human donor who received a combined kidney and bone marrow transplant. The chain carries TRBV29-1 and TRBJ2-3; 7 bases are shared with TRBD2. In DNA, the CDR3 is TGCAGCGTTGAAAAAACTGGAGCGGGAAGGGTCACAGATACGCAGTATTTT. It encodes CSVEKTGAGRVTDTQYF.